The rows below give T cell receptor beta chains drawn from one sample of a study of PD-1 blockade in classical Hodgkin lymphoma. TCRdb's table, derived via immunoSEQ multiplex PCR, lists solely in-frame clones and lacks some. Of some 31,000 clones in the sample, around 94% were seen once. The material sequenced was peripheral blood mononuclear cells (PBMCs). Receptor source: a human donor with classical Hodgkin lymphoma. Both conserved end residues are part of each CDR3. The D gene is left open where the match is weak. A clone size is listed for some rows: how often the clone was seen (once, few, many), or a class if it is expanded.

clone_size,d_call,cdr3_length,j_call,v_call,cdr3_nt,cdr3_aa
once,TRBD1,15,TRBJ1-3,TRBV4-1,TGCGCCAGCAGCCAAGGGCGGACAGGGGGGGACACCATATATTTT,CASSQGRTGGDTIYF
NA,NA,15,TRBJ2-3,TRBV6-1,TGTGCCAGCAGTGGACACTCTTTTGCGGCAGGTACGCAGTATTTT,CASSGHSFAAGTQYF
NA,TRBD1,15,TRBJ2-1,TRBV6-5,TGTGCCAGCAGCTCTTTGACAGGGGGCATAAATGAGCAGTTCTTC,CASSSLTGGINEQFF
once,TRBD2,14,TRBJ2-3,TRBV6-4,TGTGCCAGCAGTGTCCGGGGGGACGGAGATACGCAGTATTTT,CASSVRGDGDTQYF
NA,NA,16,TRBJ2-5,TRBV5-1,TGCGCCAGCACCCGCTCGTTAGGTGGGGGCAAAGAGACCCAGTACTTC,CASTRSLGGGKETQYF
NA,NA,17,TRBJ2-6,TRBV30,TGTGCCTGGAGTGGTGAGGGGTGGATCTCTGGGGCCAACGTCCTGACTTTC,CAWSGEGWISGANVLTF
NA,NA,13,TRBJ2-1,TRBV5-6,TGTGCCAGCAGCCCCCTGGAGGGGTATGAGCAGTTCTTC,CASSPLEGYEQFF
NA,NA,14,TRBJ1-5,TRBV7-9,TGTGCCAGCAGCCCCGGCGATAGCAATCAGCCCCAGCATTTT,CASSPGDSNQPQHF
NA,NA,16,TRBJ2-7,TRBV21-1,TGTGCCAGCAGCGCCCCCCGGACTAGCGGAACCTACGAGCAGTACTTC,CASSAPRTSGTYEQYF
once,NA,17,TRBJ2-6,TRBV19,TGTGCCAGTAGTGCGGGGACTGCGGACTCTGGGGCCAACGTCCTGACTTTC,CASSAGTADSGANVLTF
once,NA,15,TRBJ2-7,TRBV27,TGTGCCAGCAGTTTAAGAGGGCCCCCTTCCTACGAGCAGTACTTC,CASSLRGPPSYEQYF
NA,TRBD1,13,TRBJ2-5,TRBV30,TGTGCCGGAAGACAGGGGTCCAGGGAGACCCAGTACTTC,CAGRQGSRETQYF
once,TRBD2,15,TRBJ2-1,TRBV5-4,TGTGCCAGCAGTTCTACGGGACTAGCTTACAATGAGCAGTTCTTC,CASSSTGLAYNEQFF
NA,NA,14,TRBJ1-1,TRBV2,TGTGCCAGCAGTGATAAACAGAAGTACACTGAAGCTTTCTTT,CASSDKQKYTEAFF
NA,NA,17,TRBJ2-2,TRBV18,TGTGCCAGCTCACCACCCTCCGTAGGAGGGAACACCGGGGAGCTGTTTTTT,CASSPPSVGGNTGELFF
NA,TRBD1,17,TRBJ1-4,TRBV5-5,TGTGCCAGCAGCTTGAGTGACAGGGATGGAATTAATGAAAAACTGTTTTTT,CASSLSDRDGINEKLFF
NA,TRBD2,17,TRBJ2-7,TRBV5-1,TGCGCCAGCAGCTTTGGACTAGCGGGAGATCGCACCTACGAGCAGTACTTC,CASSFGLAGDRTYEQYF
NA,NA,15,TRBJ2-7,TRBV5-1,TGCGCCAGCAGCTCTCTAACACGGAACTCCTACGAGCAGTACTTC,CASSSLTRNSYEQYF
NA,NA,13,TRBJ1-1,TRBV2,TGTGCCAGCAGTGAGCAACCGAACACTGAAGCTTTCTTT,CASSEQPNTEAFF
NA,NA,17,TRBJ1-5,TRBV7-2,TGTGCCAGCAGCCAAGCAGCCACAAACAATCAGAACAGGCCCCAGCATTTT,CASSQAATNNQNRPQHF
NA,NA,14,TRBJ1-1,TRBV18,TGTGCCAGCTCACTACGGACGGAGAACACTGAAGCTTTCTTT,CASSLRTENTEAFF
NA,NA,13,TRBJ2-2,TRBV10-1,TGCGCCAGCAGTGGGCGTAACACCGGGGAGCTGTTTTTT,CASSGRNTGELFF
NA,NA,14,TRBJ1-6,TRBV5-1,TGCGCCAGCAGCTTGGCAGAGTATAATTCACCCCTCCACTTT,CASSLAEYNSPLHF
NA,NA,17,TRBJ2-4,TRBV11-2,TGTGCCAGCAGCTTAGGCGGGTTCCTTTTAGCCAAAAACATTCAGTACTTC,CASSLGGFLLAKNIQYF
NA,TRBD1,18,TRBJ2-7,TRBV7-8,TGTGCCAGCAGCTCCTGGACAGGGCGATTCCCTTATCGCCCCGAGCAGTACTTC,CASSSWTGRFPYRPEQYF
NA,NA,15,TRBJ1-1,TRBV27,TGTGCCAGCAGTTTGTCCCCGGGGGGAGTTACTGAAGCTTTCTTT,CASSLSPGGVTEAFF
NA,TRBD1,15,TRBJ2-2,TRBV29-1,TGCAGCGTTGAATATGACAGGGGGCCGACCGGGGAGCTGTTTTTT,CSVEYDRGPTGELFF
NA,NA,15,TRBJ1-1,TRBV4-3,TGCGCCAGCAGCCAAGATAGGACAAGTGGGGTTCGAGCTTTCTTT,CASSQDRTSGVRAFF
NA,NA,12,TRBJ2-2,TRBV25-1,TGTGCCAGCAGTGACCTCCTCGGGGAGCTGTTTTTT,CASSDLLGELFF
once,NA,13,TRBJ2-3,TRBV2,TGTGCCAGTCGGACTTCGTACACAGATACGCAGTATTTT,CASRTSYTDTQYF
once,NA,22,TRBJ2-1,TRBV4-1,TGCGCCAGCAGCCAAGGGCTGGGTTGGGAGTGGAGGGTAATGATGGCCTACAATGAGCAGTTCTTC,CASSQGLGWEWRVMMAYNEQFF
NA,TRBD1,14,TRBJ2-7,TRBV18,TGTGCCAGCTCCCCCGGGACAGCCGCCTACGAGCAGTACTTC,CASSPGTAAYEQYF
NA,NA,16,TRBJ2-3,TRBV2,TGTGCCAGCAGTGAAAAGGGTAGATGGGGCACAGATACGCAGTATTTT,CASSEKGRWGTDTQYF
NA,NA,14,TRBJ2-7,TRBV18,TGTGCCAGCTCACCGGAAGCTCTCTCCCACGAGCAGTACTTC,CASSPEALSHEQYF
NA,TRBD1,15,TRBJ1-5,TRBV19,TGTGCCAGTAGTGACAGGGTGGGGCAATATCAGCCCCAGCATTTT,CASSDRVGQYQPQHF
NA,TRBD2,15,TRBJ2-7,TRBV13,TGTGCCAGCAGCCCCTCCTCGTTGCGGGAGGAACGTCAGTACTTC,CASSPSSLREERQYF
once,NA,15,TRBJ2-3,TRBV6-6,TGTGCCAGCAGTTACTCGAATCTGGACACAGATACGCAGTATTTT,CASSYSNLDTDTQYF
NA,NA,15,TRBJ1-1,TRBV28,TGTGCCAGCAGTTCCCTTAAGGGCGTGAACACTGAAGCTTTCTTT,CASSSLKGVNTEAFF
NA,NA,14,TRBJ1-2,TRBV18,TGTGCCAGCTCACCACAGACGGATTCCCATGGCTACACCTTC,CASSPQTDSHGYTF
NA,TRBD2,15,TRBJ2-3,TRBV5-4,TGTGCCAGCAGCCCGTCTAGCGGCAGCACAGATACGCAGTATTTT,CASSPSSGSTDTQYF
NA,NA,11,TRBJ1-2,TRBV6-5,TGTGCCAGCAGTTATGGCGGTGGCTACACCTTC,CASSYGGGYTF
once,NA,13,TRBJ1-1,TRBV6-1,TGTGCCAGCAGCGGACAGAGGAACACTGAAGCTTTCTTT,CASSGQRNTEAFF
NA,TRBD2,15,TRBJ2-1,TRBV18,TGTGCCAGCTCACCAAGACTAGCGGGGGACAATGAGCAGTTCTTC,CASSPRLAGDNEQFF
NA,NA,15,TRBJ2-2,TRBV30,TGTGCCTGGACCTTAAACAGGATCAGCACCGGGGAGCTGTTTTTT,CAWTLNRISTGELFF
NA,TRBD1,12,TRBJ2-4,TRBV29-1,TGCAGCGCCAGACAGGGCTGGGACATTCAGTACTTC,CSARQGWDIQYF
NA,NA,14,TRBJ2-7,TRBV18,TGTGCCAGCTCACAACAGGGATCTGCCCACGAGCAGTACTTC,CASSQQGSAHEQYF
NA,NA,12,TRBJ2-1,TRBV7-8,TGTGCCAGCAGCCTCCCCCGTAATGAGCAGTTCTTC,CASSLPRNEQFF
once,NA,15,TRBJ2-2,TRBV23-1,TGCGCCAGCAGAAAAGGGAGACCGAACACCGGGGAGCTGTTTTTT,CASRKGRPNTGELFF
NA,NA,16,TRBJ2-1,TRBV7-6,TGTGCCAGCAGCACCTCGGCAAGTTTTACTTACAATGAGCAGTTCTTC,CASSTSASFTYNEQFF
NA,NA,16,TRBJ2-6,TRBV5-1,TGCGCCAGCAGCTTGGGACCGGGCTCTGGGGCCAACGTCCTGACTTTC,CASSLGPGSGANVLTF
NA,TRBD1,12,TRBJ1-2,TRBV6-5,TGTGCCAGCAGGCGACAGGGCGATGGCTACACCTTC,CASRRQGDGYTF
NA,NA,18,TRBJ1-5,TRBV4-1,TGCGCCAGCAGCCAAGGGGCAGGATCCGGGGGCTTTTATCAGCCCCAGCATTTT,CASSQGAGSGGFYQPQHF
few,NA,14,TRBJ2-2,TRBV6-5,TGTGCCGCCCGCCCGGGACGGCCGACCGGGGAGCTGTTTTTT,CAARPGRPTGELFF